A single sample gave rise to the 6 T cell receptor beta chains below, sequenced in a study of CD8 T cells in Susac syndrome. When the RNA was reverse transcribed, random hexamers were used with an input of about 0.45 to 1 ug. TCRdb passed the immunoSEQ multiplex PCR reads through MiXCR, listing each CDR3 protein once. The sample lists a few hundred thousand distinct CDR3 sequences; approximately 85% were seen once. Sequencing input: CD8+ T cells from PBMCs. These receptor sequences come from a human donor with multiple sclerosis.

The chain's CDR3 is CASSSSTGGLLYNEQFF. CDR3 bases: TGTGCCAGCAGTTCCTCCACAGGGGGACTACTCTACAATGAGCAGTTCTTC. This chain links TRBV28 with TRBJ2-1, with D possibly TRBD1 on 8 matching bases. Germline values: CDR1 MDHEN, CDR2 SYDVKM. This CDR3 has 17 residues. V was clipped by 4 bases and J by 3 bases, with 19 bases between them.

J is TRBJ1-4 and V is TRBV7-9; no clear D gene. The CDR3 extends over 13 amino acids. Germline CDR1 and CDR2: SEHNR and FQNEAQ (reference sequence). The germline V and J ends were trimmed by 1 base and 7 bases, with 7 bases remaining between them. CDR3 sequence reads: CASSLDNGEKLFF. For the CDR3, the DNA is TGTGCCAGCAGCTTAGATAATGGTGAAAAACTGTTTTTT.

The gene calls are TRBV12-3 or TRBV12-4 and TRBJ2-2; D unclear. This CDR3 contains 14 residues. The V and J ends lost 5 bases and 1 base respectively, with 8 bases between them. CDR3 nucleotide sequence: TGTGCCAGCAGTAGGACCCTGAACACCGGGGAGCTGTTTTTT. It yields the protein CASSRTLNTGELFF.

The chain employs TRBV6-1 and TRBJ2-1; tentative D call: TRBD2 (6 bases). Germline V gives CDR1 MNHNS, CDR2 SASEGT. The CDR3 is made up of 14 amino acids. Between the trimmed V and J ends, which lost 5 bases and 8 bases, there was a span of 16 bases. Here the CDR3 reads CASSRLVRVYEQFF. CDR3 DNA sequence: TGTGCCAGCAGTAGACTAGTAAGGGTATATGAGCAGTTCTTC.

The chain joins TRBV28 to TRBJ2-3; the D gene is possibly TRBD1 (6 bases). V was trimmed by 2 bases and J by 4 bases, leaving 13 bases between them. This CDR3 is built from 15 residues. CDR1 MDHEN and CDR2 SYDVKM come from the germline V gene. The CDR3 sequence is CASSLPGHVSDTQYF. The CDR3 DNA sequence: TGTGCCAGCAGTTTACCGGGACATGTCTCAGATACGCAGTATTTT.

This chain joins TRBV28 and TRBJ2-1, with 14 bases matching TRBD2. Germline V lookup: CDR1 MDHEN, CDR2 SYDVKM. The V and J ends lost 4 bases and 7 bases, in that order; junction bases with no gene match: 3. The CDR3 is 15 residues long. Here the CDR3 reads CASSWTSGRRNEQFF. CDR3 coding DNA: TGTGCCAGCAGTTGGACTAGCGGGAGGAGAAATGAGCAGTTCTTC.